This T cell receptor (beta chain) derives from a study of CD8 T cells in Susac syndrome. Background on the study: There were five or six sequenced Susac syndrome patients with active disease and roughly 8 in remission. Patients with Susac syndrome were, at the time of blood collection, therapy-naive, maintained on corticosteroids, or maintained on intravenous immunoglobulin alone. Study-level points and caveats: In total CD8+ repertoires, roughly 17 Susac-specific public clones were found, and four to six in CD8+ TEMRA repertoires.

Reverse transcription of roughly 0.5 to 1 ug RNA used random hexamers. A multiplex approach, immunoSEQ multiplex PCR, amplified TCR beta CDR3 across 54 Vbeta and 13 Jbeta. TCRdb called the immunoSEQ multiplex PCR reads again in MiXCR, with one record for every CDR3 protein. The sample includes approximately 74,000 distinct CDR3 sequences, about 94% of them seen just once. The V gene's germline CDR1 is SGHVS and CDR2 FQNEAQ. J was trimmed by 5 bases and V by 4 bases; bases with no gene match: 15. The CDR3 loop spans 17 amino acids. This clonotype appeared a single time. Its matching antigen is unknown. This chain uses TRBV7-8 with TRBJ2-5; 8 bases are a match to TRBD2. The receptor's source is a human donor with Susac syndrome. The sample consisted of CD8+ T cells from PBMCs. This CDR3 reads CASSSSPLTGGRETQYF. The CDR3 DNA reads TGTGCCAGCAGCTCGTCCCCACTTACGGGGGGGCGGGAGACCCAGTACTTC.